One sample yielded the 5 T cell receptor beta chains listed below, sequenced in a study of blood T cell repertoires in COVID-19. Profiling relied on immunoSEQ multiplex PCR, and the TCRdb table lists in-frame clones only, not all of them. The sample contains around 300,000 clones, 80% to 90% of which appear only once. The source material was peripheral blood. These receptor sequences come from an older woman with acute or convalescent COVID-19.

This chain uses TRBV6-6 with TRBJ1-2; 8 bases are shared with TRBD1. Germline V lookup: CDR1 MNHNY, CDR2 SVGAGI (reference sequence). With V trimmed by 4 bases and J by 8 bases, 9 bases remained unmatched. The CDR3 loop spans 14 amino acids. Here the CDR3 DNA reads TGTGCCAGCAGTTTTAAGCAGGGGGCTGGGGGCTACACCTTC. Its translation: CASSFKQGAGGYTF.

The chain links TRBV5-1 to TRBJ1-3; D call uncertain. From germline, CDR1 is SGHRS and CDR2 YFSETQ. The CDR3 consists of 15 residues. V lost 7 bases to trimming and J lost 4 bases, with 18 bases between them. CDR3 amino acids: CASASGALGGNTIYF. The CDR3 coding sequence is TGCGCCAGCGCCTCGGGAGCTCTAGGGGGAAACACCATATATTTT.

V gene TRBV5-1 combines with J gene TRBJ2-1; D perhaps matches TRBD1 (8 bases). CDR1 and CDR2 (germline): SGHRS, YFSETQ. The CDR3 contains 15 residues. V lost 0 bases, J lost 7 bases, and 14 bases lay in between. CDR3 in DNA: TGCGCCAGCAGCTTGGTACAGGGGGAGGGGAATGAGCAGTTCTTC. It is translated as CASSLVQGEGNEQFF.

This chain connects TRBV5-1 to TRBJ2-3; 8 nucleotides align to TRBD2. The CDR3 has 16 amino acids. With V trimmed by 2 bases and J by 2 bases, 7 bases remained unmatched. The germline V gene has CDR1 SGHRS and CDR2 YFSETQ. In nucleotides, the CDR3 is TGCGCCAGCAGCTTAGGGCGGGGGGTTTTCACAGATACGCAGTATTTT. It is translated as CASSLGRGVFTDTQYF.

The genes are TRBV18 and TRBJ1-1; possible D gene TRBD1, 5 bases. The CDR3 runs 12 residues. V was shortened by 5 bases and J by 10 bases, with 14 bases between the two germline ends. Germline loops: CDR1 KGHSH, CDR2 LQKENI. Here the CDR3 DNA reads TGTGCCAGCTCAACGGGGGGGGTACGAGCTTTCTTT. This codes for CASSTGGVRAFF.